Detailed here is one TCR beta chain. V shed 5 bases, J shed 0 bases, and the junction held 13 bases outside the gene matches. CDR3 length: 19 amino acids. Germline V gene lookup returns CDR1 SGHVS and CDR2 FNYEAQ. TCRdb independently ran MiXCR on the 5' RACE reads; one entry per CDR3 protein. This sample has about 57,000 distinct CDR3 sequences, with more than 25% found just once. The clonotype was recovered from a female donor with breast cancer. What was sequenced was tumor-infiltrating memory CD4+ T cells sorted from the breast tumor. Noted subset: memory CD4+ T cells, CD4+CD45RO+CD25-. This chain connects TRBV7-6 to TRBJ2-2; 9 bases align to TRBD1. The CDR3 DNA reads TGTGCCAGCAGCGCGAACTACCGGGACAGGGCGTCGAACACCGGGGAGCTGTTTTTT. It encodes CASSANYRDRASNTGELFF.